This TCR beta chain came from a study of cytotoxic CD8 clonotypes in ibrutinib-treated CLL. Study details: Per sample, productive templates averaged 255,043 and productive rearrangements averaged around 94,000.

V lost 5 bases, J lost 8 bases, and 12 bases lay in between. CDR3 length: 12 amino acids. CDR1 is SGHNT and CDR2 is YENEEA in the germline V gene. Only in-frame clones appear in the TCRdb table, and some are missing; sequencing was by immunoSEQ multiplex PCR. The sample contains about 21,000 clones, about 85% of which appear only once. Only a few counts were recorded for this clone. The chain is built from TRBV11-3 and TRBJ1-2; D not resolved. The sequence was obtained from a human donor with chronic lymphocytic leukemia. Sequencing used PBMCs, obtained before ibrutinib treatment. CDR3 sequence: CASSIRPTGYTF. The CDR3 nucleotides are TGTGCCAGCAGCATCCGACCTACGGGCTACACCTTC.